This TCR beta chain was identified in a study of blood T cell repertoires in COVID-19. Study in general: T cells, B-cell-depleted T cells, or PBMCs provided the cDNA or gDNA that served as material.

Individuals drawn from approximately 26 US areas were about 18 to 90 years old. Assignment of participants to cohorts was predicated upon participant-reported clinical history. Two consecutive negative NP/OP PCR tests, clearance, or resolved symptoms defined Cohort 3 recovery. Profiled with immunoSEQ multiplex PCR; TCRdb holds only in-frame clones, not every one. Altogether around 270,000 clones are present, approximately 85% being singletons, with the ten largest covering approximately 4%. The germline V gene encodes CDR1 GTSNPN and CDR2 SVGIG (reference sequence). Losses at the gene ends were 3 bases for V and 5 bases for J; bases not matched to a gene: 16. This CDR3 comprises 19 residues.

The sample consisted of PBMCs or T cells enriched from blood (not recorded which). V and J are TRBV30 and TRBJ2-7; 16 bases map to TRBD2. This clonotype was obtained from a woman aged 25 to 39 who had recovered from COVID-19. The CDR3: CAWSRGGLAGGPGFHEQYF. The CDR3 DNA sequence: TGTGCCTGGAGCCGAGGGGGACTAGCGGGAGGGCCGGGGTTCCACGAGCAGTACTTC.